The sample holds a few counts of the clone carrying this T cell receptor beta chain. Its matching antigen is unknown. From germline, CDR1 is SNHLY and CDR2 FYNNEI. The length of the CDR3 is 14 residues. V lost 8 bases, J lost 4 bases, and 8 bases stayed unmatched. This specimen comes from a study of cytomegalovirus exposure and HLA in healthy donors. This PCR relied on a set of 60 Vbeta primers and 13 Jbeta primers. Clones were sequenced by immunoSEQ multiplex PCR, and TCRdb holds only the in-frame ones, with some missing. This sample yields fewer than 150,000 clones, of which roughly three quarters are seen a single time; 3.5% to 4% belongs to the top ten. Study findings and constraints: Rare TCR sequences dominated, though some public TCRs recurred in many donors. Specificity of three CMV-associated chains for CMV antigens was verified in vitro. Common viral pathogens (according to a later analysis) appeared linked to several of the most significant clusters. Indistinguishability led to the exclusion of some V segments, TRBV6-2 and TRBV6-3 included.

This TCR was sampled from a man between 18 and 29 years old in good health and CMV-seronegative. Source material: PBMCs. The chain combines TRBV2 with TRBJ2-3; 8 bases map to TRBD1. The CDR3 loop reads CASFTGGASDTQYF. The CDR3 DNA is TGTGCCAGCTTTACAGGGGGAGCATCAGATACGCAGTATTTT.